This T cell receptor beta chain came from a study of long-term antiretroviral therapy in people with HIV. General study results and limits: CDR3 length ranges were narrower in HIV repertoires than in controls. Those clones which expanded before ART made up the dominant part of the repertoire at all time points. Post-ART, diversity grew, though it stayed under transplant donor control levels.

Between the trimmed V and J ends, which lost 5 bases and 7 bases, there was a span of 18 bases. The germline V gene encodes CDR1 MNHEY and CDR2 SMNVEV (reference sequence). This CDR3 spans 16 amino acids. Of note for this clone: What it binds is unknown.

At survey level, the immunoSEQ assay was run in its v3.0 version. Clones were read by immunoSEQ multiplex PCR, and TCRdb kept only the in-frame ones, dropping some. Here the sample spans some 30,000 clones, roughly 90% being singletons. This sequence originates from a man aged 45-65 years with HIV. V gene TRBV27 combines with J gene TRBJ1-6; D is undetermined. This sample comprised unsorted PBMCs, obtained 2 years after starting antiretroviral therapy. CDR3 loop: CASSALVGRLNSPLHF. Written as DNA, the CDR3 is TGTGCCAGCAGTGCCTTGGTCGGTAGATTAAATTCACCCCTCCACTTT.